One T cell receptor (beta chain) is described in this entry. Its antigen is unknown. This sample is drawn from a study of cytomegalovirus exposure and HLA in healthy donors. Study outcomes and limitations: Judged likely to be a sequencing artifact was a cluster of highly shared sequence variants. A later analysis showed TCR association rates differing by HLA locus, peaking at DRB1 and lowest at HLA-C. A previous analysis found most TCR beta V segments productive roughly 90% or roughly 30% of the time. Rarity held for most TCR sequences, but there were some public TCRs that occurred in many donors.

Vbeta (60) and Jbeta (13) primers were used in the PCR. Only in-frame clones appear in the TCRdb table, and some are missing; sequencing was by immunoSEQ multiplex PCR. The profile shows around 96,000 clones, around 80% of them singletons. With 4 bases clipped from V and 10 bases from J, the junction kept 2 bases outside the gene matches. This CDR3 spans 11 amino acids. From germline, CDR1 is SNHLY and CDR2 FYNNEI. The chain has TRBV2 and TRBJ2-7, with 9 bases aligning to TRBD1. The specimen sequenced was PBMCs. This TCR was recovered from a man between 18 and 29 years old in good health and CMV-seronegative. The CDR3 here is CASSAGQGQYF. CDR3 nucleotides: TGTGCCAGCAGTGCGGGACAGGGCCAGTACTTC.